One sample yielded the 24 T cell receptor beta chains listed below, sequenced in a study of blood T cell repertoires in COVID-19. Data came from immunoSEQ multiplex PCR; TCRdb stores just in-frame clones and leaves some out. The table lists about 260,000 clones, 85% to 90% of them singletons. The sample consisted of peripheral blood. These TCRs come from a woman in her thirties or forties who had recovered from COVID-19.

This chain uses TRBV7-9 with TRBJ1-1; D is possibly TRBD1 (6 bases). V lost 0 bases and J 0 bases, leaving 8 bases between the germline ends. Germline V gene sequence: CDR1 SEHNR, CDR2 FQNEAQ (reference sequence). The CDR3 covers 15 residues. CDR3 sequence (DNA): TGTGCCAGCAGCTTAGCAGGGGGAATGAACACTGAAGCTTTCTTT. It is translated as CASSLAGGMNTEAFF. The full variable domain, its missing parts supplied by reference TRBV7-9 and TRBJ1-1, is DTGVSQNPRHKITKRGQNVTFRCDPISEHNRLYWYRQTLGQGPEFLTYFQNEAQLEKSRLLSDRFSAERPKGSFSTLEIQRTEQGDSAMYLCASSLAGGMNTEAFFGQGTRLTVV.

The chain joins TRBV10-3 to TRBJ1-1; a weak D match, TRBD1 (5 bases). The length of the CDR3 is 13 residues. CDR1 is ENHRY and CDR2 is SYGVKD in the germline V gene. Trimming shortened V by 8 bases and J by 3 bases, and 13 bases separated the two germline ends. CDR3 amino acids: CAIRSRVDTEAFF. CDR3 in DNA: TGTGCCATCCGGAGCAGGGTGGACACTGAAGCTTTCTTT.

The V call is TRBV15, the J call TRBJ1-1; 9 bases align to TRBD1. Trimming took 3 bases from V and 5 from J; bases not matched to a gene: 4. The CDR3 length is 14 residues. CDR1 and CDR2 (germline): LNHNV, YYDKDF (reference sequence). The chain's CDR3 is CATSRDRGWTEAFF. The CDR3, as DNA: TGTGCCACCAGCAGGGACAGGGGTTGGACTGAAGCTTTCTTT.

This chain uses TRBV12-3 or TRBV12-4 with TRBJ1-1; no firm D call. V lost 2 bases, J lost 4 bases, and 5 bases lay in between. The CDR3 totals 12 residues. As DNA, the CDR3 is TGTGCCAGCAGTTTACTCGGCACTGAAGCTTTCTTT. Its translation: CASSLLGTEAFF.

V usage is TRBV4-2 and J usage is TRBJ2-1, with D tentatively TRBD2 (7 bases). The V gene lost 0 bases and the J gene lost 6 bases, with 18 bases spanning the gap. In germline, CDR1 is LGHNA, CDR2 YNFKEQ. The CDR3 is 17 amino acids. CDR3 sequence: CASSQDLLPGGPNEQFF. Here the CDR3 DNA reads TGTGCCAGCAGCCAAGATTTGCTCCCCGGGGGGCCCAATGAGCAGTTCTTC.

The rearrangement links TRBV4-2 to TRBJ1-1; 7 bases align to TRBD1. CDR1 is LGHNA and CDR2 is YNFKEQ in the germline V gene. This CDR3 region has 16 residues. The V and J ends lost 1 base and 1 base, in that order; junction bases with no gene match: 6. The DNA for the CDR3 is TGTGCCAGCAGCCAAGGATACACAGGGGCGAACACTGAAGCTTTCTTT. Its protein product is CASSQGYTGANTEAFF.

V and J are TRBV18 and TRBJ1-2; D remains ambiguous. Germline V gives CDR1 KGHSH, CDR2 LQKENI. V was shortened by 3 bases and J by 8 bases, with 10 bases between the two germline ends. The CDR3 runs to 12 residues. DNA for the CDR3: TGTGCCAGCTCACCGCGAGATCGGGGCTACACCTTC. Its translation: CASSPRDRGYTF.

The chain couples TRBV29-1 to TRBJ2-3; D not resolved. This CDR3 spans 14 amino acids. V lost 1 base and J 2 bases, leaving 10 bases between the germline ends. Germline CDR1 and CDR2: SQVTM and ANQGSEA. The CDR3 here is CSVEARLFTDTQYF. CDR3 DNA sequence: TGCAGCGTTGAAGCTCGTCTTTTCACAGATACGCAGTATTTT.

The chain carries TRBV30 and TRBJ1-5; D is uncertain. This CDR3 has 13 residues. V was trimmed by 0 bases and J by 6 bases, leaving 9 bases between them. CDR1 and CDR2 (germline): GTSNPN, SVGIG (reference sequence). CDR3 coding DNA: TGTGCCTGGAGTGTATTGGCAGGTCAGCCCCAGCATTTT. It translates to CAWSVLAGQPQHF.

The V and J genes are TRBV5-1 and TRBJ2-2, with 9 bases identical to TRBD1. The germline gives CDR1 SGHRS, CDR2 YFSETQ. Trimming at V came to 2 bases and at J to 6 bases, leaving 5 bases not matched to a gene. CDR3 length: 15 amino acids. The DNA of the CDR3 is TGCGCCAGCAGCTTACAGGGGGCGCAGGCCGGGGAGCTGTTTTTT. Protein product: CASSLQGAQAGELFF.

This clone was seen just once. This chain links TRBV4-1 with TRBJ2-5; 7 nucleotides agree with TRBD2. Germline-derived CDR1 and CDR2 are MGHRA and YSYEKL. The CDR3 contains 18 residues. Trimming at V came to 8 bases and at J to 2 bases, leaving 20 bases not matched to a gene. CDR3 region: CASLGANHIAGEQETQYF. DNA of the CDR3: TGCGCCAGCCTCGGGGCAAACCACATTGCGGGGGAACAAGAGACCCAGTACTTC.

The chain combines TRBV5-5 with TRBJ1-2; D remains ambiguous. This CDR3 contains 14 residues. Germline V gives CDR1 SGHKS, CDR2 YYEKEE (reference sequence). Between the trimmed V and J ends, which lost 0 bases and 4 bases, there was a span of 10 bases. CDR3 sequence: CASSLEGLTYGYTF. The CDR3 nucleotides are TGTGCCAGCAGCTTGGAAGGACTGACCTATGGCTACACCTTC. The variable domain in full, with the rest retrieved from reference TRBV5-5 and TRBJ1-2, is DAGVTQSPTHLIKTRGQQVTLRCSPISGHKSVSWYQQVLGQGPQFIFQYYEKEERGRGNFPDRFSARQFPNYSSELNVNALLLGDSALYLCASSLEGLTYGYTFGSGTRLTVV.

As DNA, the CDR3 is TGTGCCAGCAGTTACGGATCGGGGAACACTGAAGCTTTCTTT. Translated, it gives CASSYGSGNTEAFF. This chain connects TRBV6-6 to TRBJ1-1; D is unresolved. The V gene lost 2 bases and the J gene lost 1 base, with 8 bases spanning the gap. This CDR3 is 14 amino acids long. Germline assignment: CDR1 MNHNY and CDR2 SVGAGI (reference sequence).

The chain recombines TRBV5-6 with TRBJ2-7; TRBD2 agrees at 7 bases. CDR1 is SGHDT and CDR2 is YYEEEE in the germline V gene. V was clipped by 5 bases and J by 0 bases; unmatched bases: 8. The CDR3 loop spans 15 amino acids. CDR3 sequence: CASRQGGGASYEQYF. The CDR3 DNA sequence: TGTGCCAGCAGGCAGGGCGGGGGTGCCTCCTACGAGCAGTACTTC.

The J gene is TRBJ2-7, the V gene TRBV30; maybe TRBD1 (7 bases). This CDR3 comprises 17 residues. The germline V gene encodes CDR1 GTSNPN and CDR2 SVGIG (reference sequence). V was shortened by 5 bases and J by 6 bases, with 29 bases between the two germline ends. The CDR3 nucleotides are TGTGCCTGGTCCTCTCTTCTAGCTTCAGGGGGACTGGGCGAGCAGTACTTC. Protein product: CAWSSLLASGGLGEQYF.

This sequence joins TRBV7-9 and TRBJ1-2; the match to TRBD1 covers 12 bases. CDR1 and CDR2 (germline): SEHNR, FQNEAQ (reference sequence). This CDR3 has 16 residues. Trimming took 4 bases from V and 4 from J; bases not matched to a gene: 7. The CDR3 sequence is CASSYTRDRGLYGYTF. Here the CDR3 DNA reads TGTGCCAGCAGCTACACTCGGGACAGGGGGCTCTATGGCTACACCTTC.

The rearrangement joins TRBV11-2 to TRBJ1-4, with a tentative D call TRBD1 (6 bases). The V end lost 1 base, the J end lost 5 bases, and 14 bases lay between the germline ends. CDR3 size: 16 residues. Looked up from germline, CDR1 is SGHAT and CDR2 is FQNNGV. The CDR3 DNA follows: TGTGCCAGCAGCTTAGTCCCAGGACAGTCGAATGAAAAACTGTTTTTT. It yields the protein CASSLVPGQSNEKLFF.

The V call is TRBV6-2 or TRBV6-3, the J call TRBJ2-3; 7 positions match TRBD2. The CDR3 sequence is 16 residues long. CDR1 is MNHEY, CDR2 SVGEGT, per germline. V lost 0 bases, J lost 0 bases, and 3 bases stayed unmatched. This CDR3 is CASSYSPSGSTDTQYF. The CDR3 bases are TGTGCCAGCAGTTACTCGCCTAGCGGAAGCACAGATACGCAGTATTTT.

The CDR3 here is CASSHSGAPETQYF. As DNA, the CDR3 is TGTGCCAGCAGCCATAGCGGGGCCCCGGAGACCCAGTACTTC. The chain joins TRBV14 to TRBJ2-5; TRBD2 matches 8 bases. Germline CDR1 reads SGHDN; CDR2 reads FVKESK. Losses at the gene ends were 3 bases for V and 5 bases for J; bases not matched to a gene: 5. The CDR3 covers 14 residues.

The chain recombines TRBV5-1 with TRBJ1-2; possible D gene TRBD1, 6 bases. The CDR3 sequence is 14 residues long. Germline CDR1 reads SGHRS; CDR2 reads YFSETQ. The ends were cut back, 2 bases at V and 4 bases at J, with 12 bases in the middle. The CDR3 nucleotides are TGCGCCAGCAGCTTCCAGGGGCAGGCCTATGGCTACACCTTC. Encoded protein: CASSFQGQAYGYTF.

The rearrangement joins TRBV4-1 to TRBJ1-5, with 9 bases aligning to TRBD1. This CDR3 has 14 residues. The germline V gene encodes CDR1 MGHRA and CDR2 YSYEKL. After removal of 0 bases from V and 6 bases from J, the junction contained 0 bases not matched to a gene. Written as DNA, the CDR3 is TGCGCCAGCAGCCAAGAGACAGGGGGTCAGCCCCAGCATTTT. It specifies CASSQETGGQPQHF.

The rearrangement uses TRBV3-1 (or the pseudogene TRBV3-2) and TRBJ2-3; D is perhaps TRBD2 (7 bases). This CDR3 spans 15 amino acids. Trimming removed 4 bases from V and 5 bases from J, with 16 bases in between. Germline assignment: CDR1 LGHDT and CDR2 YNNKEL (reference sequence). The CDR3 DNA reads TGTGCCAGCAGCCTTTACTCGGGGGGCCAAGATACGCAGTATTTT. Amino acid sequence: CASSLYSGGQDTQYF.

This clone was counted a few times. This sequence joins TRBV27 and TRBJ1-2; weak D call: TRBD1 (6 bases). Trimming cost V 5 bases and J 6 bases, with 16 bases left between them. The CDR3 length is 14 residues. The V gene's germline CDR1 is MNHEY and CDR2 SMNVEV (reference sequence). The CDR3 sequence: CASSPIGGADGYTF. CDR3 nucleotide sequence: TGTGCCAGCAGTCCAATAGGGGGGGCAGATGGCTACACCTTC.

The CDR3 sequence: CASSENMPTRVPSYEQYF. The DNA of the CDR3 is TGTGCCAGCAGTGAAAACATGCCGACCAGGGTTCCTTCCTACGAGCAGTACTTC. The rearrangement links TRBV25-1 to TRBJ2-7; TRBD1 might be the D (5 bases). The CDR3 covers 18 residues. V was clipped by 2 bases and J by 1 base, with 21 bases between them. CDR1 MGHDK and CDR2 SYGVNS come from the germline V gene.